This is a list of T cell receptor beta chains from one sample in a study of blood T cell repertoires in COVID-19. Method: immunoSEQ multiplex PCR; TCRdb's copy keeps in-frame clones and lacks some. The top ten hold roughly 2.9% of the sample, which has 250,000 to 300,000 clones, approximately 89% seen once. Material for sequencing was PBMCs or T cells enriched from blood (not recorded which). The receptor set was obtained from a woman aged 45-60 years who had been exposed to COVID-19. Both conserved end residues are part of each CDR3. Fields, in order: D gene, V gene, J gene, clone size, CDR3 DNA, CDR3 protein. The D gene is left open where the match is weak. Clone sizes are given selectively: once, few, many, or a class where the clone is expanded.

D: NA; V: TRBV4-1; J: TRBJ2-3; size: NA; DNA: TGCGCCAGCAGCCAAGATACCCAGGGGCCAAGCACAGATACGCAGTATTTT; CDR3: CASSQDTQGPSTDTQYF
D: NA; V: TRBV3-1/TRBV3-2; J: TRBJ2-7; size: NA; DNA: TGTGCCAGCAGCCCTGGGGCCCACCTCTACGAGCAGTACTTC; CDR3: CASSPGAHLYEQYF
D: NA; V: TRBV19; J: TRBJ1-1; size: NA; DNA: TGTGCCAGTAGTATTACAGGGCTGGGCACTGAAGCTTTCTTT; CDR3: CASSITGLGTEAFF
D: TRBD2; V: TRBV19; J: TRBJ2-1; size: NA; DNA: TGTGCCAGTGAACCTAAGCGGGGGGGCTCCTACAATGAGCAGTTCTTC; CDR3: CASEPKRGGSYNEQFF
D: TRBD1; V: TRBV7-8; J: TRBJ1-4; size: NA; DNA: TGTGCCAGCAGCCCTGGACAGGGCGGTGGAGAAAAACTGTTTTTT; CDR3: CASSPGQGGGEKLFF
D: TRBD1; V: TRBV19; J: TRBJ2-1; size: NA; DNA: TGTGCCAGTAGCCCCAGGACAGGGTTTTCGTTCAATGAGCAGTTCTTC; CDR3: CASSPRTGFSFNEQFF
D: NA; V: TRBV7-9; J: TRBJ1-3; size: NA; DNA: TGTGCCAGCAGCAAGACACCGAGTGACGGAAACACCATATATTTT; CDR3: CASSKTPSDGNTIYF
D: NA; V: TRBV21-1; J: TRBJ1-5; size: few; DNA: TGTGCCAGCAGCACAAAGTCCAGGAGCAATCAGCCCCAGCATTTT; CDR3: CASSTKSRSNQPQHF
D: TRBD1; V: TRBV7-9; J: TRBJ2-5; size: NA; DNA: TGTGCCAGCAGCTTAGGTTTGCAGGGGGCGGGAGAGACCCAGTACTTC; CDR3: CASSLGLQGAGETQYF
D: NA; V: TRBV28; J: TRBJ2-7; size: NA; DNA: TGTGCCAGCAGTCCTTGGACAGCCTACTCCTACGAGCAGTACTTC; CDR3: CASSPWTAYSYEQYF
D: NA; V: TRBV15; J: TRBJ2-1; size: NA; DNA: TGTGCCACCAGCAGAGTGGGCCAGGCGCAGTTCTTC; CDR3: CATSRVGQAQFF